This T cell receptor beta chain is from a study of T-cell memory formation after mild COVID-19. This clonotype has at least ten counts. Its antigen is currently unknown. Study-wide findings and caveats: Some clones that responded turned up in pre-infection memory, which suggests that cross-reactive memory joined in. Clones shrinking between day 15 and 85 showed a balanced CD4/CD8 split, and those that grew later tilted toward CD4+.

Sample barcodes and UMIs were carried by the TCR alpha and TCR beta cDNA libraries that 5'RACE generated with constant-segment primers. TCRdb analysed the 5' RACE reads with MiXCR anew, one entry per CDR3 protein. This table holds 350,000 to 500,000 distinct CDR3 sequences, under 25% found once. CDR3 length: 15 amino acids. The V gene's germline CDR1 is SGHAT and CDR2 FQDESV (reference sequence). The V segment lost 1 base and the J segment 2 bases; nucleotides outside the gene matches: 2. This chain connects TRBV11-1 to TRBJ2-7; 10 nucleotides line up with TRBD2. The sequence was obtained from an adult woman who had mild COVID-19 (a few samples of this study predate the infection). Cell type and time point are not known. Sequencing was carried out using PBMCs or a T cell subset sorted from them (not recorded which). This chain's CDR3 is CASSLGTSGAYEQYF. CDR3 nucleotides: TGTGCCAGCAGCTTAGGGACTAGCGGAGCCTACGAGCAGTACTTC.